The sequence of this TCR beta chain was determined in a study of shared clonotypes between healthy human individuals. On the study more broadly: The people who gave samples were two women and a few men aged 18 to 49.

From germline, CDR1 is MNHEY and CDR2 SVGAGI. The V and J ends lost 6 bases and 7 bases, in that order; junction bases with no gene match: 9. The CDR3 is made up of 15 amino acids. Sequencing was performed with immunoSEQ multiplex PCR; in TCRdb, only in-frame clones are kept and a portion is missing. Found here are roughly 680,000 clones, about two thirds of them singletons; the top ten hold around 1.8%. V gene TRBV6-5 combines with J gene TRBJ1-5; TRBD1 matches at 10 bases. This TCR was sampled from a woman younger than 45 in good health. The source material was memory CD4+ T cells sorted from blood. The subset denotes: CD45RA-negative fraction. CDR3 nucleotide sequence: TGTGCCAGCAGGACGGGACAGGGGAAGGGACAGCCCCAGCATTTT. Protein sequence: CASRTGQGKGQPQHF.